The entry below describes one T cell receptor beta chain. The antigen is unknown. Each donor was healthy, and each was a bone marrow donor. This specimen belongs to a study of cytomegalovirus exposure and HLA in healthy donors. The primer mix had 60 Vbeta and 13 Jbeta primers. Clones were sequenced by immunoSEQ multiplex PCR, and TCRdb holds only the in-frame ones, with some missing. Counted here are approximately 170,000 clones, 80% to 85% occurring once; the ten biggest clones make up about 2.5%. General study findings and limits: Data from an earlier analysis indicated that most TCR beta V segments were productive either about 87% or about 30% of the time. In a later analysis, compared with equally common non-associated chains, HLA-associated beta chains were more expanded.

The CDR3 totals 16 residues. V lost 3 bases and J lost 2, with 16 bases in between. Germline V lookup: CDR1 KGHSH, CDR2 LQKENI. The material sequenced was PBMCs. This TCR derives from a male donor in good health and CMV-seronegative. This chain joins TRBV18 and TRBJ1-2; D remains unclear. Here the CDR3 reads CASSPEGSEQNYGYTF. The CDR3 DNA follows: TGTGCCAGCTCACCCGAGGGTTCCGAGCAAAACTATGGCTACACCTTC.